This T cell receptor (beta chain) appears in the sequencing data of a study of blood T cell repertoires in COVID-19. On the study more broadly: T cells, B-cell-depleted T cells, or PBMCs provided the cDNA or gDNA that served as material.

Clones were read by immunoSEQ multiplex PCR, and TCRdb kept only the in-frame ones, dropping some. The sample lists about 130,000 clones, around 87% occurring once. CDR3 size: 16 residues. Germline values: CDR1 LGHDT, CDR2 YNNKEL (reference sequence). Trimming pared 0 bases from V and 5 bases from J, leaving 15 bases between. The genes are TRBV3-1 (or the pseudogene TRBV3-2) and TRBJ2-3; tentatively, D is TRBD2 (6 bases). Sequencing was performed on peripheral blood. The receptor's source is a woman aged 55-69 years with acute or convalescent COVID-19. The CDR3, as DNA: TGTGCCAGCAGCCAAGAAGCCCCCCGACTAGGAGATACGCAGTATTTT. Amino acid sequence: CASSQEAPRLGDTQYF.